This T cell receptor (beta chain) stems from a study of blood T cell repertoires in COVID-19 (dated by TCRdb to 2018 to 2021). As for the study more broadly: Samples covering the acute and convalescent phases of COVID-19 were provided by collaborators in the United States, Italy and Spain. The repertoires were made available in a free public database intended to serve as a resource for research on the immune response to SARS-CoV-2. Nearly every sample came with metadata listing a de-identified subject ID, COVID-19 status, age in years and sex. Samples came from the ongoing ImmuneRACE study (first 160 participants) plus 1,254 subjects from 6 global collaborators. The material from the prospective study consisted of cDNA or gDNA derived from T cells, B-cell-depleted T cells, or PBMCs. Where available, HLA class I and class II types were obtained from metadata supplied by the sample provider rather than from assay-based typing. Subjects who had been exposed to COVID-19, were actively infected with it, or had recovered from it provided the deeply sampled blood TCRbeta repertoires that made up the dataset.

As regards this clone: No antigen is known for it. Base quality data are lacking; no much larger clone is found one base away.

Overall results and qualifications from the work: How much clinical and demographic metadata was included differed by source and by participant, and the metadata was provided uncurated.

The immunoSEQ Assay, a bias-controlled multiplex PCR, was used to amplify TCRbeta CDR3 regions from genomic DNA. From the authors' description of their analysis: Nucleated cell counts per sample were estimated from amplification of reference gene primers within the assay. To quantify the absolute abundance of each unique TCRbeta CDR3 rearrangement, sequence reads were collapsed and filtered. For each sample, productive Simpson clonality was calculated as the square root of Simpson's diversity index across productive rearrangements. TCRdb took this table from immuneACCESS and kept in-frame rearrangements with V and J called. Such tables lack part of the clones; where checked against another copy, unresolved V genes explain under half of the gap, and the rest is unexplained. Clonal size and the V and J genes are those of that table, whereas D and trimming came from the DNA. Recorded for this sample are fewer than 300,000 clones; roughly 90% of them occurred a single time. The top ten hold about 8.6% of the sample.

Whole blood was collected in K2EDTA tubes by collaborating institutions according to the institutions' own protocols. For TCRbeta analysis, collaborators shipped samples in one of three forms: frozen whole blood, isolated PBMCs, or DNA extracted from either of those sample types. The CDR3 starts with the cysteine, ends with the phenylalanine, and has 13 residues. The read is trimmed to its CDR3 DNA, 39 bases read in frame from base 1. V is clipped by 1 base and J by 6 bases, and the sequence between their germline boundaries is 8 bases long. From a lookup of the germline V gene, CDR1 and CDR2 are SGHTA and FQGNSA.

This TCR was recovered from a man aged 18 to 30 with active or convalescent COVID-19. Recombination joined TRBV7-2 with TRBJ2-3, with an unclear D gene assignment. What was sequenced was peripheral blood. This receptor has the CDR3 CASSLEVADTQYF. In nucleotides, the sequence is TGTGCCAGCAGCTTAGAGGTAGCCGATACGCAGTATTTT.